The 10 T cell receptor beta chains below all came from one sample that was sequenced in a study of CD8 T cells in ankylosing spondylitis. TCRdb reprocessed the 5' RACE reads via MiXCR and lists one record per CDR3 protein. The sample lists 200,000 to 250,000 distinct CDR3 sequences; around a tenth were seen once. Material for sequencing was blood, either unsorted or a sorted T cell fraction (not recorded which). The receptor set was obtained from a male donor with ankylosing spondylitis or in good health (not recorded which).

A word on this clonotype: A much more abundant neighbour one base away suggests this may be a read error. This sequence joins TRBV2 and TRBJ1-2; no clear D gene. Germline loops: CDR1 SNHLY, CDR2 FYNNEI. This CDR3 spans 11 amino acids. V shed 5 bases and J shed 4 bases, with 5 bases lying between them. The CDR3 DNA is TGTGCCAGCAGTAACGGCTATGGCTACACCTTC. Amino acids: CASSNGYGYTF.

This clonotype showed up just once. Just one base apart from a much larger clone, this may be a read error. The chain has TRBV28 and TRBJ2-2, with 10 bases fitting TRBD1. The CDR3 contains 18 residues. V shed 4 bases, J shed 2 bases, and the junction held 10 bases outside the gene matches. Germline-derived CDR1 and CDR2 are MDHEN and SYDVKM. CDR3 coding DNA: TGTGCCAGCAGTTCATCCCTGGGACAGGGGAGTAACACCGGGGAGCTGTTTTTT. Protein sequence: CASSSSLGQGSNTGELFF. Based on the CDR3 plus reference TRBV28 and TRBJ2-2, the full variable domain is DVKVTQSSRYLVKRTGEKVFLECVQDMDHENMFWYRQDPGLGLRLIYFSYDVKMKEKGDIPEGYSVSREKKERFSLILESASTNQTSMYLCASSSSLGQGSNTGELFFGEGSRLTVL.

The sample holds many counts of this clonotype. The chain has TRBV12-3 or TRBV12-4 and TRBJ2-3, with a tentative D call TRBD2 (6 bases). CDR3 length: 18 amino acids. Deletions cut 7 bases from V and 2 bases from J, with 25 bases between. DNA of the CDR3: TGTGCCAGCACCCCCCCGGGTTGGCGGGATCTTTACACAGATACGCAGTATTTT. Translating gives CASTPPGWRDLYTDTQYF.

There are many counts of this clonotype. This sequence joins TRBV5-6 and TRBJ2-1, with 8 bases that match TRBD2. V shed 0 bases, J shed 4 bases, and the junction held 3 bases outside the gene matches. CDR3 size: 15 residues. Germline V CDR1 and CDR2: SGHDT, YYEEEE. The CDR3 nucleotides are TGTGCCAGCAGCTTGGCTTCTAGCGGGTACAATGAGCAGTTCTTC. Amino acid sequence: CASSLASSGYNEQFF.

This clonotype was picked up many times. CDR3 DNA: TGTGCCAGCAGTGAGGGCAGGGGAAACACTGAAGCTTTCTTT. Amino acid sequence: CASSEGRGNTEAFF. J is TRBJ1-1 and V is TRBV6-4; weak D call: TRBD1 (6 bases). Trimming took off 3 bases at V and 2 bases at J, with 10 bases between the two ends. CDR3 size: 14 residues. Per germline, CDR1 MRHNA and CDR2 SNTAGT.

The chain couples TRBV7-6 to TRBJ2-2; D is uncertain. The CDR3 runs 13 residues. Germline V gene lookup returns CDR1 SGHVS and CDR2 FNYEAQ. The V end lost 0 bases, the J end lost 6 bases, and 5 bases lay between the germline ends. The CDR3 sequence is CASSLALAGELFF. The CDR3 DNA reads TGTGCCAGCAGCTTAGCGTTAGCCGGGGAGCTGTTTTTT.

At least ten counts were recorded for this clonotype. The V and J genes are TRBV29-1 and TRBJ2-1, with 8 bases that match TRBD1. Germline V gives CDR1 SQVTM, CDR2 ANQGSEA. V dropped 6 bases and J dropped 6; count of bases not matched to a gene: 10. This CDR3 comprises 14 residues. CDR3 nucleotide sequence: TGCAGCGTAGGTAGACAGGGGCTCGGCAATGAGCAGTTCTTC. Residues: CSVGRQGLGNEQFF.

This clonotype occurred a few times. The chain is built from TRBV28 and TRBJ1-5; D is unresolved. V was clipped by 4 bases and J by 9 bases, with 19 bases between them. CDR1 and CDR2 from the germline V gene are MDHEN and SYDVKM. This CDR3 comprises 15 residues. The CDR3 region is CASSSGGRGGWPQHF. In nucleotides, the CDR3 is TGTGCCAGCAGTTCAGGCGGGCGAGGAGGTTGGCCCCAGCATTTT.

This clonotype was counted at least ten times. CDR3: CASRLGLAENTDTQYF. The CDR3 DNA is TGTGCCAGCAGACTGGGACTAGCGGAGAACACAGATACGCAGTATTTT. The J gene is TRBJ2-3, the V gene TRBV28, with 11 nucleotides matching TRBD2. Germline V CDR1 and CDR2: MDHEN, SYDVKM. This CDR3 region has 16 residues. Trimming took 6 bases from V and 2 from J; bases not matched to a gene: 7.

This clonotype has a count of ten or more. V gene TRBV10-3 combines with J gene TRBJ1-6; possibly TRBD1 for D (6 bases). Trimming stripped 9 bases from V and 6 bases from J, with 15 bases between. The CDR3 totals 14 residues. CDR1 is ENHRY and CDR2 is SYGVKD in the germline V gene. The CDR3 here is CAISQTGSNSPLHF. The CDR3 DNA follows: TGTGCCATTAGCCAGACAGGTTCTAATTCACCCCTCCACTTT.